In its sample, the clone carrying this T cell receptor beta chain was seen a few times. Its antigen is unidentified. The junction and the germline gene differ at one end; a read error may be behind it. The sample is drawn from a study of blood T cells in healthy people across ages. The second PCR ran about 6 to 11 cycles with a sample-barcoded 5' primer and J-beta primers. TCRdb itself ran the 5' RACE reads through MiXCR, one entry per CDR3 protein. Of some 780,000 distinct CDR3 sequences listed, around 50% are singletons. Germline-derived CDR1 and CDR2 are MNHEY and SMNVEV (reference sequence). CDR3 size: 14 residues. Study findings and constraints: Donors of long life had a larger count of naive CD4+ cells and greater diversity than aged donors. Per million T cells, the diversity of TCR beta decreased roughly linearly as age advanced.

Every sample yielded at least 6.5 million isolated PBMCs. Each sample provided at least 6 micrograms of extracted total RNA. The source is a man in his forties in good health. Material: blood. V is TRBV27 and J is TRBJ2-7, with 7 bases that match TRBD2. The CDR3 loop reads CACSGGGVVYEQYF. In nucleotides, the CDR3 is TGTGCCTGCAGTGGGGGGGGGGTGGTCTACGAGCAGTACTTC.